These 15 T cell receptor beta chains share one sample of origin, sequenced in a study of metastatic and nonmetastatic thyroid tumors. From the PCR reads, TCRdb re-called clones with MiXCR. The sample lists 15,000 to 20,000 clones, approximately 27% occurring once. Prior to thyroid surgery, none of the patients had received any treatment. Sample: tumor tissue. The origin of the receptors is a female donor with papillary thyroid cancer or a benign thyroid nodule (not recorded which). Some clones in this sample may be carry-over from other donors' samples.

J is TRBJ1-1 and V is TRBV12-3 or TRBV12-4; D remains unclear. Trimming shortened V by 3 bases and J by 7 bases, and 9 bases separated the two germline ends. The CDR3 has 12 residues. CDR3 amino acids: CASSFDGLEAFF. CDR3 DNA: TGTGCCAGCAGTTTCGACGGGCTTGAAGCTTTCTTT.

This clone was found a few times. This chain uses TRBV30 with TRBJ2-1; 13 bases line up with TRBD2. The CDR3 extends over 14 amino acids. The junction had 3 bases not matched to a gene; V was cut back by 5 bases and J by 5 bases. From germline, CDR1 is GTSNPN and CDR2 SVGIG (reference sequence). CDR3: CAWRLAGGNNEQFF. In DNA, the CDR3 is TGTGCCTGGCGACTAGCGGGAGGCAACAATGAGCAGTTCTTC. Variable domain in full (rest from reference TRBV30 and TRBJ2-1): SQTIHQWPATLVQPVGSPLSLECTVEGTSNPNLYWYRQAAGRGLQLLFYSVGIGQISSEVPQNLSASRPQDRQFILSSKKLLLSDSGFYLCAWRLAGGNNEQFFGPGTRLTVL.

This clone is medium-sized by share. This rearrangement joins TRBV18 to TRBJ1-1, with D possibly being TRBD1 (6 bases). The germline V gene encodes CDR1 KGHSH and CDR2 LQKENI. Between the trimmed V and J ends, which lost 5 bases and 4 bases, there was a span of 14 bases. This CDR3 is built from 14 residues. The CDR3 nucleotides read TGTGCCAGCTCAGTCGACGGAGGGGGCACTGAAGCTTTCTTT. It translates to CASSVDGGGTEAFF.

This clone is termed medium-sized. J is TRBJ2-7 and V is TRBV24-1; possibly TRBD1 for D (6 bases). The length of the CDR3 is 16 residues. V was cut by 4 bases and J by 6 bases, with 21 bases left in between. The germline V gene has CDR1 KGHDR and CDR2 SFDVKD. Written as DNA, the CDR3 is TGTGCCACCAGTGACACACCACAGGGAGCACGCGCCGAGCAGTACTTC. Protein: CATSDTPQGARAEQYF.

This clone was seen repeatedly, ten times or more. The CDR3 here is CASSHFGQADRDTQYF. As DNA, the CDR3 is TGCGCCAGCAGCCACTTTGGACAGGCGGATCGGGATACGCAGTATTTT. The chain recombines TRBV4-1 with TRBJ2-3, with TRBD1 matching 7 bases. This CDR3 spans 16 amino acids. V gave up 3 bases and J gave up 6 bases; unmatched junction bases: 12. Germline-derived CDR1 and CDR2 are MGHRA and YSYEKL.

This clone occurred a few times. CDR3 loop: CASSEGQGEAYEQYF. The CDR3 DNA reads TGTGCCAGCAGTGAAGGACAGGGGGAAGCCTACGAGCAGTACTTC. The V and J genes are TRBV6-1 and TRBJ2-7; 9 nucleotides line up with TRBD1. The germline CDR1 and CDR2 sequences are MNHNS and SASEGT. CDR3 length equals 15 residues. V lost 1 base to trimming and J lost 2 bases; unmatched junction nucleotides: 3.

This sequence joins TRBV3-1 and TRBJ2-7; D gene ambiguous. V shed 3 bases and J shed 4 bases, with 7 bases lying between them. CDR1 LGHDT and CDR2 YNNKEL come from the germline V gene (reference sequence). The CDR3 sequence is 12 residues long. The chain's CDR3 is CASSHLGYEQYF. The CDR3 nucleotides are TGTGCCAGCAGCCATTTGGGGTACGAGCAGTACTTC.

V usage is TRBV28 and J usage is TRBJ2-2; D not certain. V was shortened by 5 bases and J by 4 bases, with 14 bases between the two germline ends. Germline-derived CDR1 and CDR2 are MDHEN and SYDVKM. The CDR3 is made up of 15 amino acids. This CDR3 is CASSQDKQSTGELFF. CDR3 DNA sequence: TGTGCCAGCAGTCAAGATAAACAGAGCACCGGGGAGCTGTTTTTT.

The chain has TRBV3-1 and TRBJ2-7; D uncertain. V was cut by 1 base and J by 6 bases, with 4 bases left in between. The V gene's germline CDR1 is LGHDT and CDR2 YNNKEL (reference sequence). The CDR3 runs 11 residues. The CDR3 nucleotides read TGTGCCAGCAGCCAAGCATCCGAGCAGTACTTC. This sequence encodes CASSQASEQYF.

The chain recombines TRBV11-3 with TRBJ2-7; D call uncertain. CDR1 and CDR2 from the germline V gene are SGHNT and YENEEA. Trimming stripped 0 bases from V and 9 bases from J, with 12 bases between. The CDR3 runs 13 residues. The CDR3 region is CASSLEQSGRQYF. CDR3 sequence (DNA): TGTGCCAGCAGCTTAGAACAGTCCGGGCGGCAGTACTTC. Based on the CDR3 plus reference TRBV11-3 and TRBJ2-7, the full variable domain is EAGVVQSPRYKIIEKKQPVAFWCNPISGHNTLYWYLQNLGQGPELLIRYENEEAVDDSQLPKDRFSAERLKGVDSTLKIQPAELGDSAVYLCASSLEQSGRQYFGPGTRLTVT.

In its sample, this clone ranks as medium-sized (0.01 to 0.1%). The chain has TRBV3-1 and TRBJ2-1; the D gene could be TRBD1 or TRBD2 (5 bases each). Germline-derived CDR1 and CDR2 are LGHDT and YNNKEL (reference sequence). Trimming removed 6 bases at V and 0 bases at J, with 9 bases between. This CDR3 region has 14 residues. The CDR3 region has the DNA TGTGCCAGCAGAGGGGAGAGCTCCTACAATGAGCAGTTCTTC. This translates into CASRGESSYNEQFF.

This clone is categorized as medium-sized (0.01 to 0.1%). The rearrangement links TRBV19 to TRBJ2-4; 11 bases map to TRBD2. The V and J ends lost 6 bases and 0 bases, in that order; junction bases with no gene match: 16. This CDR3 is built from 20 residues. Germline values: CDR1 LNHDA, CDR2 SQIVND (reference sequence). The CDR3 DNA reads as TGTGCCAGTAGCGGAGGCACTGGACTAGCGGGCCTTCTAGCCAAAAACATTCAGTACTTC. The encoded protein is CASSGGTGLAGLLAKNIQYF.

This clone qualifies as large. The chain uses TRBV6-2 or TRBV6-3 and TRBJ2-7; TRBD1 matches at 8 bases. The CDR3 sequence is 12 residues long. Germline assignment: CDR1 MNHEY and CDR2 SVGEGT. V lost 8 bases and J lost 3; bases outside the gene matches: 3. The CDR3 nucleotides are TGTGCCAGCGGGGACAGGAACTACGAGCAGTACTTC. Its translation is CASGDRNYEQYF.

This clone was counted at least ten times. The chain links TRBV29-1 to TRBJ1-1, with D unclear. This CDR3 contains 14 residues. CDR1 is SQVTM and CDR2 is ANQGSEA in the germline V gene. Deletions cut 5 bases from V and 2 bases from J, with 15 bases between. The CDR3 DNA sequence: TGCAGCGTTCGCGATTTTGGGTCCAACACTGAAGCTTTCTTT. It translates to CSVRDFGSNTEAFF.

In its sample, this clone is medium-sized. This chain links TRBV19 with TRBJ1-1; D gene unclear. Germline V gene sequence: CDR1 LNHDA, CDR2 SQIVND (reference sequence). CDR3 length equals 14 residues. V was pared by 3 bases and J by 2 bases, with 10 bases between. CDR3 sequence: CASSIRQANTEAFF. In nucleotides, the CDR3 is TGTGCCAGTAGTATTCGCCAAGCCAACACTGAAGCTTTCTTT.